Presented here are 3 T cell receptor beta chains from one specimen sequenced in a study of T cell repertoires in aging, cancer and after chemotherapy. A mixed TRB-A/B primer pool amplified rearranged TRB by multiplex touch-down PCR. TCRdb processed the multiplex PCR reads anew with MiXCR; each CDR3 protein has one entry. The table shows fewer than 2,000 distinct CDR3 sequences, with about 60% occurring only once. The template was genomic DNA from peripheral blood, not RNA. The material sequenced was blood. The origin of the receptors is a human donor with a blood cancer.

As to this clonotype: At one boundary the junction diverges from the germline segment, which might be a read error. The chain couples TRBV6-5 to TRBJ2-7; D uncertain. This CDR3 has 14 amino acids. CDR1 and CDR2 (germline): MNHEY, SVGAGI. The CDR3 sequence: CAISYSGQPYEQYF. CDR3 DNA sequence: TGTGCCATCAGTTACTCCGGCCAGCCCTACGAGCAGTACTTC.

Only a few counts were recorded for this clonotype. The V call is TRBV29-1, the J call TRBJ2-5; no firm D call. Between the trimmed V and J ends, which lost 5 bases and 5 bases, there was a span of 9 bases. CDR3 size: 11 residues. The germline V gene has CDR1 SQVTM and CDR2 ANQGSEA. DNA of the CDR3: TGCAGCGTTACTGTGGGGGAGACCCAGTACTTC. It translates to CSVTVGETQYF.

V usage is TRBV19 and J usage is TRBJ2-7, with 16 nucleotides matching TRBD2. V was pared by 6 bases and J by 6 bases, with 5 bases of the junction left unmatched. Germline-derived CDR1 and CDR2 are LNHDA and SQIVND (reference sequence). This CDR3 spans 15 amino acids. Here the CDR3 reads CASSQGLAGGGEQYF. The CDR3 bases are TGTGCCAGTAGCCAGGGACTAGCGGGAGGGGGCGAGCAGTACTTC.